The 22 T cell receptor beta chains in this list originate from one sample, sequenced in a study of blood T cell repertoires in COVID-19. Using immunoSEQ multiplex PCR, the repertoire was profiled, and TCRdb retains in-frame clones only, with some absent. The sample shows around 110,000 clones, 71% of them seen only once. Sequenced input: peripheral blood. These receptors originate from a human donor with acute or convalescent COVID-19. The donor label of this sample is uncertain.

This chain uses TRBV4-2 with TRBJ1-2; maybe TRBD1 (6 bases). CDR1 LGHNA and CDR2 YNFKEQ come from the germline V gene. CDR3 size: 15 residues. V gave up 4 bases and J gave up 4 bases, with 16 bases separating them. CDR3 nucleotide sequence: TGTGCCAGCAGCCGCACGGACAGCTCCTCCTATGGCTACACCTTC. Residues: CASSRTDSSSYGYTF.

This chain connects TRBV7-8 to TRBJ2-7; D perhaps matches TRBD1 (5 bases). CDR3 length equals 13 residues. The V and J ends lost 5 bases and 4 bases respectively, with 12 bases between them. Germline CDR1 reads SGHVS; CDR2 reads FQNEAQ. The CDR3 loop is CASSADTLYEQYV. CDR3 nucleotide sequence: TGTGCCAGCAGCGCGGACACTCTATACGAGCAGTACGTC.

The gene calls are TRBV28 and TRBJ1-1; D not certain. Trimming removed 8 bases at V and 1 base at J, with 17 bases between. The V gene's germline CDR1 is MDHEN and CDR2 SYDVKM. There are 15 residues in the CDR3. This CDR3 reads CASYKLVRSNTEAFF. In DNA form, the CDR3 reads TGTGCCAGCTATAAATTGGTCCGGTCGAACACTGAAGCTTTCTTT.

The chain joins TRBV21-1 to TRBJ2-7; no DNA check was done on the table's D call, TRBD1. TRBV21-1 is shown as a pseudogene. The CDR3 spans 16 residues. This CDR3 is CASSKGSPDSTYEQYF. The CDR3 region has the DNA TGTGCCAGCAGCAAAGGATCTCCGGACAGTACCTACGAGCAGTACTTC.

In this sample, this clone turned up a few times. V and J are TRBV19 and TRBJ1-1; D may be TRBD1 (5 bases). Looked up from germline, CDR1 is LNHDA and CDR2 is SQIVND (reference sequence). Trimming left V 5 bases short and J 0 bases short, with 13 bases between. The CDR3 runs to 15 residues. CDR3 sequence reads: CASSRDGSMNTEAFF. CDR3 DNA sequence: TGTGCCAGTAGTCGGGACGGGAGTATGAACACTGAAGCTTTCTTT. Variable domain in full (rest from reference TRBV19 and TRBJ1-1): DGGITQSPKYLFRKEGQNVTLSCEQNLNHDAMYWYRQDPGQGLRLIYYSQIVNDFQKGDIAEGYSVSREKKESFPLTVTSAQKNPTAFYLCASSRDGSMNTEAFFGQGTRLTVV.

The gene calls are TRBV14 and TRBJ1-1, with 7 nucleotides matching TRBD1. In germline, CDR1 is SGHDN, CDR2 FVKESK. V dropped 3 bases and J dropped 0; count of bases not matched to a gene: 4. CDR3 length equals 15 residues. The CDR3 spells CASSQTGRMNTEAFF. Here the CDR3 DNA reads TGTGCCAGCAGCCAGACAGGGCGGATGAACACTGAAGCTTTCTTT. Together with reference TRBV14 and TRBJ1-1, the CDR3 gives the full variable domain: EAGVTQFPSHSVIEKGQTVTLRCDPISGHDNLYWYRRVMGKEIKFLLHFVKESKQDESGMPNNRFLAERTGGTYSTLKVQPAELEDSGVYFCASSQTGRMNTEAFFGQGTRLTVV.

There are a few counts of this clone. The gene calls are TRBV27 and TRBJ2-7; 11 positions agree with TRBD1. The CDR3 contains 15 residues. Germline CDR1 is MNHEY and CDR2 is SMNVEV (reference sequence). J lost 2 bases, V lost 4 bases, and 4 bases had no gene match. CDR3 DNA: TGTGCCAGCAGTTCCCCGGGACAGGGGGCCTACGAGCAGTACTTC. Its protein is CASSSPGQGAYEQYF.

This clone was counted only a few times. The V and J genes are TRBV24-1 and TRBJ2-3; 12 bases agree with TRBD2. V was pared by 3 bases and J by 3 bases, with 12 bases of the junction left unmatched. CDR3 length: 19 amino acids. From germline, CDR1 is KGHDR and CDR2 SFDVKD. The CDR3 is CATSDRPLASGGATDTQYF. The CDR3 DNA follows: TGTGCCACCAGTGATCGACCTTTAGCTAGCGGGGGGGCAACAGATACGCAGTATTTT.

This clone was detected only once. J is TRBJ2-7 and V is TRBV10-3, with D possibly TRBD1 on 6 matching bases. CDR3 size: 14 residues. V lost 0 bases and J lost 5, with 11 bases in between. Germline CDR1 ENHRY, CDR2 SYGVKD. DNA for the CDR3: TGTGCCATCAGTGAGTCGTCACAGGGTCACGAGCAGTACTTC. Translated: CAISESSQGHEQYF.

This chain joins TRBV7-8 and TRBJ1-1, with D possibly being TRBD1 (5 bases). The germline V and J ends were trimmed by 5 bases and 11 bases, with 15 bases remaining between them. The CDR3 contains 12 residues. The germline CDR1 and CDR2 sequences are SGHVS and FQNEAQ. CDR3 nucleotide sequence: TGTGCCAGCAGCCCGGGGGGACCCAACGCTTTCTTT. Its translation is CASSPGGPNAFF.

A few counts support this clone. The CDR3 bases are TGTGCCATCAGTGAGCGGGAGGGGAGGACTGAAGCTTTCTTT. Encoded protein: CAISEREGRTEAFF. V gene TRBV10-3 combines with J gene TRBJ1-1; perhaps TRBD1 as D (5 bases). The germline V gene has CDR1 ENHRY and CDR2 SYGVKD. V gave up 2 bases and J gave up 5 bases, with 12 bases separating them. The CDR3 is 14 residues long.

V is TRBV2 and J is TRBJ1-2; a possible D gene is TRBD1 (5 bases). Germline CDR1 reads SNHLY; CDR2 reads FYNNEI. Trimming left V 5 bases short and J 3 bases short, with 10 bases between. The CDR3 is made up of 13 amino acids. The CDR3 here is CASSRQNYYGYTF. The CDR3 nucleotides are TGTGCCAGCAGTCGACAGAATTACTATGGCTACACCTTC.

The rearrangement uses TRBV5-1 and TRBJ2-7; 13 bases agree with TRBD2. V was clipped by 4 bases and J by 3 bases; unmatched bases: 4. This CDR3 region has 15 residues. The germline V gene encodes CDR1 SGHRS and CDR2 YFSETQ. The CDR3 DNA follows: TGCGCCAGCAGCCCCGGGACTAGCGGGATCTACGAGCAGTACTTC. It yields the protein CASSPGTSGIYEQYF.

The J gene is TRBJ2-3, the V gene TRBV7-2; perhaps TRBD2 as D (6 bases). Germline V gene data show CDR1 as SGHTA and CDR2 as FQGNSA. The CDR3 covers 15 residues. Trimming took off 2 bases at V and 3 bases at J, with 12 bases between the two ends. The CDR3 nucleotides are TGTGCCAGCAGCTTAAGACTAGGACCTACAGATACGCAGTATTTT. Translation: CASSLRLGPTDTQYF.

CDR3: CAWSVRLAHNEQFF. The DNA of the CDR3 is TGTGCCTGGAGTGTACGTCTAGCGCACAATGAGCAGTTCTTC. This rearrangement joins TRBV30 to TRBJ2-1; D is possibly TRBD2 (6 bases). Trimming left V 0 bases short and J 5 bases short, with 11 bases between. The length of the CDR3 is 14 residues. The V gene's germline CDR1 is GTSNPN and CDR2 SVGIG (reference sequence).

The chain links TRBV29-1 to TRBJ1-2; 10 bases agree with TRBD1. Germline V gives CDR1 SQVTM, CDR2 ANQGSEA. The length of the CDR3 is 15 residues. With V trimmed by 7 bases and J by 2 bases, 10 bases remained unmatched. The CDR3 region has the DNA TGCAGCGCCGGAGGCGACAGGGGGCAGAACTATGGCTACACCTTC. Translated: CSAGGDRGQNYGYTF.

The chain employs TRBV5-1 and TRBJ2-5, with TRBD1 matching 7 bases. CDR3 length: 14 residues. From germline, CDR1 is SGHRS and CDR2 YFSETQ. The V segment lost 4 bases and the J segment 5 bases; nucleotides outside the gene matches: 8. The CDR3, as DNA: TGCGCCAGCAGCGCCGGGACAGCGCTGGAGACCCAGTACTTC. It is translated as CASSAGTALETQYF. The full variable domain, in which reference TRBV5-1 and TRBJ2-5 provide the parts outside the CDR3, is KAGVTQTPRYLIKTRGQQVTLSCSPISGHRSVSWYQQTPGQGLQFLFEYFSETQRNKGNFPGRFSGRQFSNSRSEMNVSTLELGDSALYLCASSAGTALETQYFGPGTRLLVL.

This chain links TRBV6-1 with TRBJ2-7; TRBD1 matches 10 bases. The CDR3 length is 14 residues. The V segment lost 3 bases and the J segment 6 bases; nucleotides outside the gene matches: 5. Germline-derived CDR1 and CDR2 are MNHNS and SASEGT. CDR3 bases: TGTGCCAGCAGTGACCGGGACAGGGGTGGCGAGCAGTACTTC. Amino acids: CASSDRDRGGEQYF.

The CDR3 loop reads CASSSTGGEQTQYF. Here the CDR3 DNA reads TGCGCCAGCAGCTCAACAGGGGGCGAACAGACCCAGTACTTC. The J gene is TRBJ2-5, the V gene TRBV5-1; TRBD1 matches at 9 bases. J lost 6 bases, V lost 3 bases, and 6 bases had no gene match. Germline V gives CDR1 SGHRS, CDR2 YFSETQ. CDR3 length: 14 residues.

The rearrangement links TRBV27 to TRBJ1-2, with D perhaps TRBD1 (6 bases). Per the germline V gene, CDR1 is MNHEY and CDR2 is SMNVEV (reference sequence). V lost 0 bases to trimming and J lost 4 bases, with 12 bases between them. This CDR3 comprises 15 residues. This CDR3 reads CASSLSPGAPYGYTF. The CDR3 DNA reads as TGTGCCAGCAGTTTATCACCAGGGGCCCCCTATGGCTACACCTTC.

The genes are TRBV5-4 and TRBJ1-2, with TRBD1 matching 9 bases. The germline CDR1 and CDR2 sequences are SGHNT and YYREEE (reference sequence). The CDR3 sequence is 13 residues long. Trimming at V came to 2 bases and at J to 7 bases, leaving 3 bases not matched to a gene. CDR3 sequence reads: CASSFTGGSGYTF. For the CDR3, the DNA is TGTGCCAGCAGCTTTACAGGGGGCTCTGGCTACACCTTC.

The rearrangement links TRBV2 to TRBJ1-5; the D is unclear. V was cut by 5 bases and J by 7 bases, with 12 bases left in between. This CDR3 comprises 13 residues. Germline V gene sequence: CDR1 SNHLY, CDR2 FYNNEI. CDR3 protein: CASSSEGRQPQHF. The CDR3 DNA reads as TGTGCCAGCAGTTCGGAGGGAAGGCAGCCCCAGCATTTT. The full variable domain, in which reference TRBV2 and TRBJ1-5 provide the parts outside the CDR3, is EPEVTQTPSHQVTQMGQEVILRCVPISNHLYFYWYRQILGQKVEFLVSFYNNEISEKSEIFDDQFSVERPDGSNFTLKIRSTKLEDSAMYFCASSSEGRQPQHFGDGTRLSIL.